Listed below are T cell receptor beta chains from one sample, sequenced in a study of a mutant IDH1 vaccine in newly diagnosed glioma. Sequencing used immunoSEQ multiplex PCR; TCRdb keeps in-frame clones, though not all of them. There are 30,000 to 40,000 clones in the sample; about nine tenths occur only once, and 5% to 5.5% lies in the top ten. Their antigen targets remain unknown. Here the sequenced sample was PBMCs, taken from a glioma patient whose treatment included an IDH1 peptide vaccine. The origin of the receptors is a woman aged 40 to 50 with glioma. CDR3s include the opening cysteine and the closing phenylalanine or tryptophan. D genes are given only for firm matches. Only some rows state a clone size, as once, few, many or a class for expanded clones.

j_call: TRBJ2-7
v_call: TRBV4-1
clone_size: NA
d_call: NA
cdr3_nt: TGCGCCAGCAGCCAAGGACTTATAACCTACGAGCAGTACTTC
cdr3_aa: CASSQGLITYEQYF

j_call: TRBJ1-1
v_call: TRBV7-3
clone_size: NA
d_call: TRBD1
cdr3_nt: TGTGCCAGCAGCCCGTCAGACAGGGCGAACACTGAAGCTTTCTTT
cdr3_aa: CASSPSDRANTEAFF

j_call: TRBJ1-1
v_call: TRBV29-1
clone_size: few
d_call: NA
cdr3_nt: TGCAGCGTCACCGGCAGGATGAACACTGAAGCTTTCTTT
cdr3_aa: CSVTGRMNTEAFF

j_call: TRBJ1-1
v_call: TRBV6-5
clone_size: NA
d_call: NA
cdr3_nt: TGTGCCAGCAGTTACTCGGCTCCTTTAGTCACTGAAGCTTTCTTT
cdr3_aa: CASSYSAPLVTEAFF

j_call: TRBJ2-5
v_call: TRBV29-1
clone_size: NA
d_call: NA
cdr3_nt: TGCAGCGTCCGGTTGGTGGCAGGGAGAGAGACCCAGTACTTC
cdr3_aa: CSVRLVAGRETQYF

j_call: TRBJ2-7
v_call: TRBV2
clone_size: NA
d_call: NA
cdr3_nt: TGTGCCAGCAGTGCTCCGGGAACCTACGAGCAGTACTTC
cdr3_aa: CASSAPGTYEQYF

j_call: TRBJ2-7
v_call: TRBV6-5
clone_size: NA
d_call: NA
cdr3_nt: TGTGCCAGCAGAGGGCCCCTGTGGGACGAGCAGTACTTC
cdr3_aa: CASRGPLWDEQYF

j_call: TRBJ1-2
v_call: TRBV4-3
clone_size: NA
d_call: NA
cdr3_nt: TGCGCCAGCAGCCAAGATGGTGGGACTGCTAACTATGGCTACACCTTC
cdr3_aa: CASSQDGGTANYGYTF

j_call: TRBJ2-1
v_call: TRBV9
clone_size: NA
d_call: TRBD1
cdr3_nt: TGTGCCAGCAGCGTAGAGGGACAGGGGGAAAATGAGCAGTTCTTC
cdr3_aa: CASSVEGQGENEQFF

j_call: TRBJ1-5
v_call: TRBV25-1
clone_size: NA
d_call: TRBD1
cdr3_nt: TGTGCCAGCAGTGGTCAGGGGGCTATTGAGCCCCAGCATTTT
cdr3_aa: CASSGQGAIEPQHF

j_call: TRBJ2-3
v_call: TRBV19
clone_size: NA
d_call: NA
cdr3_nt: TGTGCCAGTAGGCAAGCTGGAGATACGCAGTATTTT
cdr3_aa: CASRQAGDTQYF

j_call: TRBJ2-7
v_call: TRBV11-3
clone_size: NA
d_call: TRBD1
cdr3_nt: TGTGCCAGCAGCCCCGGGACAGCGAACCCCTACGAGCAGTACTTC
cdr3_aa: CASSPGTANPYEQYF

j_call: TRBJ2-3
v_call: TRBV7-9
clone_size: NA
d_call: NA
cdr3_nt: TGTGCCAGCAGCTTCTCAGCGGTAACAGATACGCAGTATTTT
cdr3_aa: CASSFSAVTDTQYF

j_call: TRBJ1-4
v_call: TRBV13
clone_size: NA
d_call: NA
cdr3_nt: TGTGCCAGCAGCCTACGGACCCTGAAGGAACTGTTTTTT
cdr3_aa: CASSLRTLKELFF

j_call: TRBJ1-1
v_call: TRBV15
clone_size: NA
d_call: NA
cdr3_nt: TGTGCCACCAGCAGAGATTGGTCGAACACTGAAGCTTTCTTT
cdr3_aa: CATSRDWSNTEAFF

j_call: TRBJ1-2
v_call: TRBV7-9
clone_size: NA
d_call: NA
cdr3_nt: TGTGCCAGCAGCACGGCCAGGACGGTCATCGGTGGCTACACCTTC
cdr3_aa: CASSTARTVIGGYTF

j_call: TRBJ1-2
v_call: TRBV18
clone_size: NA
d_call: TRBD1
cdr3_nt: TGTGCCAGCTCACCACAGGGGGCGTATGGCTACACCTTC
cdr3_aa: CASSPQGAYGYTF

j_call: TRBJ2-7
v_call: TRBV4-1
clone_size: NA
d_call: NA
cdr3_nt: TGCGCCAGCAGCCAAGTCGCGATCTCCTACGAGCAGTACTTC
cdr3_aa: CASSQVAISYEQYF

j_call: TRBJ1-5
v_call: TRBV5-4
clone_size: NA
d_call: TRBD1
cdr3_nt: TGTGCCAGCAGCGAAGGACAGGGGGCAGGTCAGCCCCAGCATTTT
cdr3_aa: CASSEGQGAGQPQHF

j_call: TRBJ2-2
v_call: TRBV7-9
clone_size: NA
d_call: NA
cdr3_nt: TGTGCCAGCAGCTCCGACAGAGGTTTGAACACCGGGGAGCTGTTTTTT
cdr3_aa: CASSSDRGLNTGELFF

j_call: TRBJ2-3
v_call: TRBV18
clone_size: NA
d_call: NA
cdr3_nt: TGTGCCAGCTCACCAGATCTACTCGGCACAGATACGCAGTATTTT
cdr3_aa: CASSPDLLGTDTQYF

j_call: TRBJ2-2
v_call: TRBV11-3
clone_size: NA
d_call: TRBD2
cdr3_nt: TGTGCCAGCAGCCCAGGACTAGCGGGAACCGGGGAGCTGTTTTTT
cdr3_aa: CASSPGLAGTGELFF

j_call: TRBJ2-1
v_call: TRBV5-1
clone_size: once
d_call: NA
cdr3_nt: TGCGCCAGCAGCTTGTCGTCGGGAGACAATGAGCAGTTCTTC
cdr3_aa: CASSLSSGDNEQFF

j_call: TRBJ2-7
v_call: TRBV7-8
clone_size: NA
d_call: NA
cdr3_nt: TGTGCCAGCAGCCCCCGCGGACGCTGGGTCGGAGCCTACGAGCAGTACTTC
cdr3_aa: CASSPRGRWVGAYEQYF

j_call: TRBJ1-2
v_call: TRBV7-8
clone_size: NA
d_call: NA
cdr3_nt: TGTGCCAGCAGCTTAGAGGTTGGATATGGCTACACCTTC
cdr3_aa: CASSLEVGYGYTF

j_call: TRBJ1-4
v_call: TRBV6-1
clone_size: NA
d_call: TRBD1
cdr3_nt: TGTGCCAGCAGTGACACCGGGACAGGGTCTTATATGTCGGAAAAACTGTTTTTT
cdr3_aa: CASSDTGTGSYMSEKLFF

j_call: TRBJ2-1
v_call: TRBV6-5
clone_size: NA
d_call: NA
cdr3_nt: TGTGCCAGCAGTTACCGGGTTCCGGGCAATGAGCAGTTCTTC
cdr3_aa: CASSYRVPGNEQFF

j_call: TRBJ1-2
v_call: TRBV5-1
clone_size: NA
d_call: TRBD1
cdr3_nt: TGCGCCAGCAGGCGGGACAGCAACTATGGCTACACCTTC
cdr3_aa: CASRRDSNYGYTF

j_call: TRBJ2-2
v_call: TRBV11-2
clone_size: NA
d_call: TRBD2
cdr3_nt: TGTGCCAGCAGCCCCAGGGCGGGGGGGACAAACACCGGGGAGCTGTTTTTT
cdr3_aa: CASSPRAGGTNTGELFF

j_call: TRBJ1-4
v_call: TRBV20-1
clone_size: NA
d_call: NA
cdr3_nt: TGCAGTGCTTGGTCGGAAAAACTGTTTTTT
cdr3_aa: CSAWSEKLFF

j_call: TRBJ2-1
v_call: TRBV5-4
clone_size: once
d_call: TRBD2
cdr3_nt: TGTGCCAGCAGCCACCGGACTAGCGGGAGCAGCTCCTACAATGAGCAGTTCTTC
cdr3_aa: CASSHRTSGSSSYNEQFF

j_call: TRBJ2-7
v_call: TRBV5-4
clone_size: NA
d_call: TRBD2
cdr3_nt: TGTGCCAGCGCCGATGGGACTAGCGGTACCTACGAGCAGTACTTC
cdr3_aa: CASADGTSGTYEQYF

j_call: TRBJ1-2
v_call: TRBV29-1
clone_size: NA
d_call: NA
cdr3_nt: TGCAGCGTTGGATCAGCCGACGGCTACACCTTC
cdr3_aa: CSVGSADGYTF

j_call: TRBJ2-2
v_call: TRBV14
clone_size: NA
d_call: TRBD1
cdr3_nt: TGTGCCAGCAGCCTTGGACAGGTCTCTATAGGCGGGGAGCTGTTTTTT
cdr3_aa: CASSLGQVSIGGELFF

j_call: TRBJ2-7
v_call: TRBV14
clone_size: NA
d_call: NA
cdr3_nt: TGTGCCAGCAGCCAGGGACTCGGCGTCTACGAGCAGTACTTC
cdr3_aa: CASSQGLGVYEQYF

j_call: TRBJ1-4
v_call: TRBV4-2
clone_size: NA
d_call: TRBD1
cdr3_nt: TGTGCCAGCAGCCAAAATTCGGGAGCCGGGACAGGAAATGAAAAACTGTTTTTT
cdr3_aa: CASSQNSGAGTGNEKLFF

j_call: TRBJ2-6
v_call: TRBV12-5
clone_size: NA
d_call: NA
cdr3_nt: TGTGCTAGTGGCCCCCGGGTTGGGGCCAACGTCCTGACTTTC
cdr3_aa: CASGPRVGANVLTF

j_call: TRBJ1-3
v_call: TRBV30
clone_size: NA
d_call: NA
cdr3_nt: TGTGCCTGGGCTACGAGCTCTGGAAACACCATATATTTT
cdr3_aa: CAWATSSGNTIYF

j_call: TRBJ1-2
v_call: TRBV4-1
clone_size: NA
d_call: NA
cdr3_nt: TGCGCCAGCAGCCAAGCGCAATTACGCCAAACTGGCCGGGTGACAGCCAGGTATGGCTACACCTTC
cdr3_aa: CASSQAQLRQTGRVTARYGYTF

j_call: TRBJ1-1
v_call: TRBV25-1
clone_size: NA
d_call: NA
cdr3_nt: TGTGCCAGCAGTGACAGGGGAGATCCTGAAGCTTTCTTT
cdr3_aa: CASSDRGDPEAFF

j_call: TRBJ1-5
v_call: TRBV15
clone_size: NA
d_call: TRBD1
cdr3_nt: TGTGCCACCAGCAGAGTGGACAGGGGGCACCAGCCCCAGCATTTT
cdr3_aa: CATSRVDRGHQPQHF

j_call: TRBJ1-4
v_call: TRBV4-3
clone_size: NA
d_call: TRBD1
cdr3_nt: TGCGCCAGCAGCCAAGACAGCAGGGGGGGGTCGGCTAATGAAAAACTGTTTTTT
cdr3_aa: CASSQDSRGGSANEKLFF

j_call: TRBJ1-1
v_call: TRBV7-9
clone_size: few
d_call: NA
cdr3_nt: TGTGCCAGCAGCTTTTCCCGGGGGGGGAACACTGAAGCTTTCTTT
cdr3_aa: CASSFSRGGNTEAFF

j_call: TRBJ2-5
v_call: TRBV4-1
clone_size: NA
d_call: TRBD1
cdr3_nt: TGCGCCAGCAGTCGACAGGGGGCCGGGGAGACCCAGTACTTC
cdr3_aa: CASSRQGAGETQYF

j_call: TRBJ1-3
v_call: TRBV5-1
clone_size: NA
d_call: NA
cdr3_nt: TGCGCCAGCAGCTTGGGGTCGGCCAGGACTACCTCTGGAAACACCATATATTTT
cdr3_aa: CASSLGSARTTSGNTIYF

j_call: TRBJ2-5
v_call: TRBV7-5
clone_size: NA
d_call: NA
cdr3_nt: TGTGCCAGAAGCTTAGCAATGGGGGGGCTAGCGGGAGTCAGGGAGACCCAGTACTTC
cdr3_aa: CARSLAMGGLAGVRETQYF

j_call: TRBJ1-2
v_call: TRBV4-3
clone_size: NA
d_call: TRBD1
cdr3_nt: TGCGCCAGCAGCCAAGACAGGGCCAGGGGGAACTATGGCTACACCTTC
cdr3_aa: CASSQDRARGNYGYTF

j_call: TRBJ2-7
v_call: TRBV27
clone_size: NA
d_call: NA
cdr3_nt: TGTGCCAGCAGTTTATTCCAGGGAGGCTCGGACGAGCAGTACTTC
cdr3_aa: CASSLFQGGSDEQYF

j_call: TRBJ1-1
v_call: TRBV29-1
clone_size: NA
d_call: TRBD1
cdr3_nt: TGCAGCGTTGCGGCAGGGGGGATGAACACTGAAGCTTTCTTT
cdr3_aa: CSVAAGGMNTEAFF

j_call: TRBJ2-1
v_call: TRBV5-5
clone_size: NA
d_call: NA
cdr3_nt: TGTGCCAGCAGCTTGAACAAATACAATGAGCAGTTCTTC
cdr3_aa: CASSLNKYNEQFF